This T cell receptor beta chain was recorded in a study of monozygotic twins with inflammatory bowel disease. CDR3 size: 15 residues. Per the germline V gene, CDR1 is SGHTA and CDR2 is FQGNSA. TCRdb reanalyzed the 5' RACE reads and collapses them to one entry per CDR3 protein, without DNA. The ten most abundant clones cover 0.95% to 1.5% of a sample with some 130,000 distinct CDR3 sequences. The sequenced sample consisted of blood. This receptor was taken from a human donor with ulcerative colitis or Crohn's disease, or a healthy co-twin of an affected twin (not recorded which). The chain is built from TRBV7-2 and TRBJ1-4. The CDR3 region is CASISRASGDEKLFF.